Listed below are T cell receptor beta chains from one sample, sequenced in a study of shared clonotypes between healthy human individuals. The method was immunoSEQ multiplex PCR; TCRdb's version includes in-frame clones alone and lacks a portion of them. This sample yields about 2.3 million clones, of which approximately 93% are seen a single time; roughly 0.36% belongs to the top ten. The sequenced sample consisted of naive CD4+ T cells from PBMCs. The receptor source for this set is a man between 18 and 29 years old in good health. Some clones in this sample may be carry-over from other donors' samples. The CDR3 runs from the conserved cysteine through the conserved F or W. D genes are given only for firm matches. Clone size appears in some rows only: once, few, many, or a class for an expanded clone.

j_call clone_size cdr3_length d_call v_call cdr3_aa cdr3_nt
TRBJ2-5 NA 17 TRBD1 TRBV4-1 CASSQASVAGGPETQYF TGCGCCAGCAGCCAAGCTTCAGTGGCAGGGGGTCCGGAGACCCAGTACTTC
TRBJ1-2 NA 14 TRBD1 TRBV7-2 CASSASGTGRGYTF TGTGCCAGCAGCGCCTCCGGGACAGGGAGGGGCTACACCTTC
TRBJ2-5 NA 15 TRBD1 TRBV7-2 CASSLRGPGGETQYF TGTGCCAGCAGCTTAAGGGGGCCAGGGGGAGAGACCCAGTACTTC
TRBJ2-1 NA 17 TRBD2 TRBV7-9 CASSLRSSGNTYNEQFF TGTGCCAGCAGCTTAAGGTCTAGCGGGAACACCTACAATGAGCAGTTCTTC
TRBJ2-1 NA 16 NA TRBV4-1 CASSQDGVGRGRSQFF TGCGCCAGCAGCCAAGATGGGGTCGGCAGGGGTAGATCGCAGTTCTTC
TRBJ1-3 NA 14 NA TRBV7-3 CASSLGGTGNTIYF TGTGCCAGCAGCCTAGGGGGTACGGGAAACACCATATATTTT
TRBJ2-1 NA 15 NA TRBV9 CASSVAGGPYNEQFF TGTGCCAGCAGCGTAGCTGGGGGCCCCTACAATGAGCAGTTCTTC
TRBJ2-3 NA 16 TRBD2 TRBV4-2 CASSQGVAGGTDTQYF TGTGCCAGCAGCCAAGGTGTAGCGGGAGGAACAGATACGCAGTATTTT
TRBJ1-6 NA 13 NA TRBV30 CAGELANNSPLHF TGTGCCGGGGAACTGGCAAATAATTCACCCCTCCACTTT
TRBJ1-4 once 14 NA TRBV6-5 CASSYTPTSEKLFF TGTGCCAGCAGTTACACCCCAACATCCGAAAAACTGTTTTTT
TRBJ1-1 NA 16 TRBD1 TRBV5-4 CASSLSLDRVNTEAFF TGTGCCAGCAGCTTGAGTCTTGACAGGGTGAACACTGAAGCTTTCTTT
TRBJ1-2 NA 14 NA TRBV30 CAWSVQGTNYGYTF TGTGCCTGGAGTGTCCAGGGGACTAACTATGGCTACACCTTC
TRBJ1-1 NA 14 TRBD1 TRBV11-2 CASSFRQGTNMAFF TGTGCCAGCAGCTTCCGACAGGGTACTAACATGGCTTTCTTT
TRBJ1-5 NA 14 NA TRBV5-8 CASSLAAGNQPQHF TGTGCCAGCAGCTTGGCCGCGGGCAATCAGCCCCAGCATTTT
TRBJ1-1 NA 16 TRBD1 TRBV4-1 CASSHRQGVMNTEAFF TGCGCCAGCAGCCATAGACAGGGGGTCATGAACACTGAAGCTTTCTTT
TRBJ1-1 NA 13 NA TRBV18 CASSPRPNTEAFF TGTGCCAGCTCCCCAAGACCCAACACTGAAGCTTTCTTT
TRBJ2-5 NA 14 NA TRBV5-1 CASSPGTGQETQYF TGCGCCAGCAGCCCCGGGACGGGACAAGAGACCCAGTACTTC
TRBJ1-1 NA 14 NA TRBV19 CASRFREVNTEAFF TGTGCCAGTAGATTTCGGGAAGTGAACACTGAAGCTTTCTTT
TRBJ2-2 NA 16 NA TRBV5-1 CASRPKGGSMAGELFF TGCGCCAGCAGGCCTAAGGGGGGCTCTATGGCCGGGGAGCTGTTTTTT
TRBJ2-3 NA 15 NA TRBV5-1 CASSPLGDSTDTQYF TGCGCCAGCAGCCCACTCGGGGACAGCACAGATACGCAGTATTTT
TRBJ2-1 NA 14 NA TRBV27 CASSLFGGNNEQFF TGTGCCAGCAGTTTATTCGGCGGAAACAATGAGCAGTTCTTC
TRBJ2-5 NA 16 TRBD1 TRBV5-1 CASKRNTGVPGETQYF TGCGCCAGCAAACGTAACACAGGGGTCCCGGGGGAGACCCAGTACTTC
TRBJ1-4 NA 15 NA TRBV28 CASGYIRVANEKLFF TGTGCCAGCGGATACATAAGGGTGGCTAATGAAAAACTGTTTTTT
TRBJ2-1 NA 13 TRBD1 TRBV30 CAWNRDRYNEQFF TGTGCCTGGAACCGGGACAGATACAATGAGCAGTTCTTC
TRBJ2-7 NA 14 NA TRBV7-2 CASRAQGSLYEQYF TGTGCCAGCAGAGCGCAGGGGTCCCTTTACGAGCAGTACTTC
TRBJ2-1 NA 12 NA TRBV7-3 CASSLTSGEQFF TGTGCCAGCAGCTTAACTAGTGGTGAGCAGTTCTTC
TRBJ1-1 NA 13 TRBD1 TRBV7-8 CASSGTGATEAFF TGTGCCAGCAGCGGGACAGGGGCCACTGAAGCTTTCTTT
TRBJ2-7 NA 15 NA TRBV27 CASSLGRVGGVEQYF TGTGCCAGCAGTTTAGGGAGAGTAGGGGGTGTCGAGCAGTACTTC
TRBJ2-3 NA 15 TRBD1 TRBV5-8 CASTRQGQRTDTQYF TGTGCCAGCACCCGACAGGGGCAGAGGACAGATACGCAGTATTTT
TRBJ2-5 NA 14 TRBD1 TRBV9 CASSPTGAPETQYF TGTGCCAGCAGCCCTACAGGGGCTCCAGAGACCCAGTACTTC
TRBJ1-5 NA 13 NA TRBV19 CASSIRPNQPQHF TGTGCCAGTAGTATCCGGCCCAATCAGCCCCAGCATTTT
TRBJ2-7 NA 15 NA TRBV7-3 CASSPRQAGIYEQYF TGTGCCAGCAGCCCCCGTCAGGCAGGTATTTACGAGCAGTACTTC
TRBJ2-7 NA 15 NA TRBV27 CASSRTERVFYEQYF TGTGCCAGCAGTAGGACGGAAAGGGTATTCTACGAGCAGTACTTC